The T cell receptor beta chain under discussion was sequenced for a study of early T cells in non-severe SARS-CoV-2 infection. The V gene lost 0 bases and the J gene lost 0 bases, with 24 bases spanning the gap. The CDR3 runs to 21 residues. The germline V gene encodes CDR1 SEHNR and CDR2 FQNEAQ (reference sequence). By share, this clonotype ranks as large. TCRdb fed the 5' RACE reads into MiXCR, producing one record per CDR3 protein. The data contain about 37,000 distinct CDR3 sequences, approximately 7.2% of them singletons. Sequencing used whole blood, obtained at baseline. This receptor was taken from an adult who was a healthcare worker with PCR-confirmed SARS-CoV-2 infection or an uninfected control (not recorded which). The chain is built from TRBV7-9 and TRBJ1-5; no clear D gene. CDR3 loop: CASSLAPGSRPKAYSNQPQHF. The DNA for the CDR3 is TGTGCCAGCAGCTTAGCCCCGGGATCCCGGCCCAAGGCATATAGCAATCAGCCCCAGCATTTT.